What follows are 4 T cell receptor beta chains derived from one specimen sequenced in a study of tumor-infiltrating lymphocytes in glioblastoma multiforme. TCRB libraries came from RNA via three nested multiplex PCR rounds. TCRdb re-derived calls from the multiplex PCR reads in MiXCR, one entry per CDR3 protein. In the table there are around 13,000 distinct CDR3 sequences, 66% of which are singletons. Sequenced input: brain tumor tissue. All receptors come from a male donor with glioblastoma.

Regarding this clonotype: An end of the junction does not agree with germline; a read error may underlie this. The genes are TRBV10-3 and TRBJ1-2; 8 positions match TRBD1. CDR1 ENHRY and CDR2 SYGVKD come from the germline V gene. CDR3 length equals 16 residues. The CDR3 reads CANSEPTPQGEYAYTF. Written as DNA, the CDR3 is TGTGCCAACAGTGAACCCACCCCACAGGGGGAATATGCCTACACCTTC.

This rearrangement joins TRBV20-1 to TRBJ1-3, with D unclear. V shed 0 bases and J shed 3 bases, with 6 bases lying between them. The CDR3 has 13 amino acids. The germline V gene has CDR1 DFQATT and CDR2 SNEGSKA (reference sequence). CDR3 region: CSAREPYGNTIYF. The CDR3 bases are TGCAGTGCTAGAGAACCGTATGGAAACACCATATATTTT.

This clonotype is deemed medium-sized. This chain uses TRBV10-2 with TRBJ2-5, with unresolved D. Trimming removed 5 bases at V and 5 bases at J, with 15 bases between. Germline V lookup: CDR1 WSHSY, CDR2 SAAADI. This CDR3 is 14 amino acids long. This CDR3 reads CASSRSSRVETQYF. For the CDR3, the DNA is TGCGCCAGCAGTAGGAGCAGTAGGGTGGAGACCCAGTACTTC.

A note on this clonotype: Compared with germline, one end of the junction differs, possibly owing to a read error. The V call is TRBV20-1, the J call TRBJ2-7; 10 positions match TRBD2. The CDR3 has 15 residues. The germline CDR1 and CDR2 sequences are DFQATT and SNEGSKA (reference sequence). The CDR3, as DNA: TGCAGTGCCAGCGCCTCTAGCGGGAGTTCCTACGAGCAGTATTTC. Translation gives CSASASSGSSYEQYF.